The source of this T cell receptor beta chain is a study of molecular identifiers for immune sequencing clone quantification. For the study at large: Split five ways in replicates, RNA from around 20,000 or 99,000 naive CD8 cells had four portions sequenced.

MiXCR was run by TCRdb on the PCR reads, yielding one entry per CDR3 protein. The sample records over 600,000 distinct CDR3 sequences, just under 20% being singletons. The germline CDR1 and CDR2 sequences are MRHNA and SNTAGT. The CDR3 totals 18 residues. Trimming removed 0 bases from V and 4 bases from J, with 21 bases in between. The J gene is TRBJ2-5, the V gene TRBV6-4; D is possibly TRBD1 or TRBD2 (6 bases each). The source is a human donor in good health. Some libraries in this study had Jurkat cell RNA spiked in. The sample consisted of naive CD8+ T cells from blood, with Jurkat cell RNA spiked in. Documented subset: FACS-sorted CD8+CD4-CCR7+CD45RA+ naive T cells. The CDR3 nucleotides read TGTGCCAGCAGTGACTCGGATGGGGGGCCCCCGTGGCTAGAGACCCAGTACTTC. This encodes CASSDSDGGPPWLETQYF.